The TCR beta chain under discussion was sequenced for a study of shared clonotypes between healthy human individuals. Study overall: Three CD4 naive, three CD4 memory, two CD8 naive and one CD8 memory plate were used per donor. Study observations and caveats: Across subsets, estimated richness was generally greater for naive than for memory populations.

Losses at the gene ends were 5 bases for V and 4 bases for J; bases not matched to a gene: 5. The germline gives CDR1 SNHLY, CDR2 FYNNEI. This CDR3 spans 14 amino acids. Sequencing was performed with immunoSEQ multiplex PCR; in TCRdb, only in-frame clones are kept and a portion is missing. This table has around 2,000,000 clones, 85% to 95% appearing once. On this clone: What it binds is not known.

Study donors comprised healthy, HIV-negative adults devoid of recent acute infection or vaccination. Every donor was a Caucasian adult from Nashville, Tennessee. The source material was naive CD4+ T cells sorted from blood. The subset here: CD45RA+ positively selected. The chain combines TRBV2 with TRBJ2-5, with TRBD2 matching over 9 bases. The source of this sequence is a man aged 18 to 35 in good health. The CDR3 nucleotides read TGTGCCAGCAGTCAACTTAGCGGGGGAGAGACCCAGTACTTC. Translated, it gives CASSQLSGGETQYF.